Included here is one T cell receptor (beta chain) sequence, with context. The antigen is not known. This sample stems from a study of T-cell reconstitution after alpha-beta-depleted transplantation in children. General study results and limits: The origin of alpha-beta T cells about two months after transplant was reportedly several hundred expanded graft clones.

It was with unique molecular identifiers that the TCRbeta library was prepared. TCRdb reprocessed the PCR reads via MiXCR and lists one record per CDR3 protein. Here the sample spans approximately 250,000 distinct CDR3 sequences, roughly 23% being singletons. The sequence derives from a girl between 2 and 10 years old with Fanconi anemia, due to receive a stem cell transplant. The sequenced sample was PBMCs, obtained before TCRalphabeta/CD19-depleted stem cell transplant.

The CDR3 region is CASSLFQVDTQYF. The CDR3 bases are TGTGCCAGCAGCTTATTTCAGGTGGATACGCAGTATTTT. This sequence joins TRBV11-1 and TRBJ2-3; D unclear. V dropped 2 bases and J dropped 6 bases, with 9 bases sitting between them. This CDR3 contains 13 residues. Per germline, CDR1 SGHAT and CDR2 FQDESV (reference sequence).